Shown below are 25 T cell receptor beta chains from a single sample sequenced in a study of PD-1 blockade in classical Hodgkin lymphoma. All patients experienced relapse after autologous stem cell transplantation, and brentuximab vedotin exposure was variable. The assay was immunoSEQ multiplex PCR, and TCRdb's table has in-frame clones only and misses some. The table includes about 18,000 clones, 70% to 90% detected once. This sample comprised peripheral blood mononuclear cells (PBMCs), obtained before the second cycle of nivolumab. All receptors come from a human donor with classical Hodgkin lymphoma.

This sequence joins TRBV5-1 and TRBJ2-2, with D possibly matching TRBD1 (7 bases). The CDR3 runs 13 residues. Germline V gene lookup returns CDR1 SGHRS and CDR2 YFSETQ. V was cut by 1 base and J by 9 bases, with 10 bases left in between. This chain's CDR3 is CASSLTGDWELFF. Here the CDR3 DNA reads TGCGCCAGCAGCTTGACAGGGGACTGGGAGCTGTTTTTT.

V and J are TRBV5-1 and TRBJ2-7, with TRBD1 matching 8 bases. The CDR3 covers 15 residues. Trimming cost V 4 bases and J 3 bases; bases outside gene matches: 9. Germline V lookup: CDR1 SGHRS, CDR2 YFSETQ. In DNA, the CDR3 is TGCGCCAGCAGCCCGGACAGGGTAATTAACTACGAGCAGTACTTC. Its protein product is CASSPDRVINYEQYF.

The chain combines TRBV5-1 with TRBJ1-6; perhaps TRBD1 as D (6 bases). V lost 4 bases and J 8 bases, leaving 16 bases between the germline ends. Germline V CDR1 and CDR2: SGHRS, YFSETQ. The CDR3 has 15 residues. The CDR3 sequence: CASSEQGSSYSPLHF. CDR3 nucleotides: TGCGCCAGCAGCGAGCAGGGGTCTTCTTATTCACCCCTCCACTTT.

The chain joins TRBV27 to TRBJ1-4; a possible D gene is TRBD1 (6 bases). This CDR3 spans 14 amino acids. The germline CDR1 and CDR2 sequences are MNHEY and SMNVEV (reference sequence). The germline V and J ends were trimmed by 1 base and 12 bases, with 15 bases remaining between them. The CDR3 loop reads CASSLLTQGRELFF. The CDR3 DNA sequence: TGTGCCAGCAGTTTATTGACACAGGGACGTGAACTGTTTTTT.

The gene calls are TRBV10-2 and TRBJ2-2; no firm D call. The V end lost 2 bases, the J end lost 4 bases, and 8 bases lay between the germline ends. Germline CDR1 WSHSY, CDR2 SAAADI. CDR3 length: 14 residues. CDR3 DNA sequence: TGCGCCAGCAGTGAGGTCAGTGTCACCGGGGAGCTGTTTTTT. Residues: CASSEVSVTGELFF.

The CDR3 region is CASSAAGTETYEQYF. CDR3 bases: TGTGCCAGCAGCGCCGCCGGGACAGAGACCTACGAGCAGTACTTC. This chain uses TRBV9 with TRBJ2-7, with 7 positions matching TRBD1. Unmatched junction bases numbered 8, after V lost 3 bases and J lost 2 bases. The CDR3 runs to 15 residues. Per germline, CDR1 SGDLS and CDR2 YYNGEE.

This rearrangement joins TRBV10-1 to TRBJ2-1; tentative D call: TRBD1 (6 bases). The ends were cut back, 10 bases at V and 0 bases at J, with 19 bases in the middle. Germline assignment: CDR1 WNHNN and CDR2 SYGVQD (reference sequence). This CDR3 spans 16 amino acids. The CDR3 reads CATFSPGTISYNEQFF. DNA for the CDR3: TGCGCCACCTTTTCGCCCGGGACAATCTCCTACAATGAGCAGTTCTTC.

V is TRBV4-3 and J is TRBJ2-3; D is possibly TRBD1 or TRBD2 (5 bases each). Looked up from germline, CDR1 is LGHNA and CDR2 is YSLEER. The CDR3 loop spans 17 amino acids. V was shortened by 0 bases and J by 4 bases, with 17 bases between the two germline ends. CDR3 sequence (DNA): TGCGCCAGCAGCCAAGATCATGGGACGATGGGCGCAGATACGCAGTATTTT. Translated, it gives CASSQDHGTMGADTQYF.

This clone was seen more than once but under ten times. The rearrangement joins TRBV2 to TRBJ2-2; D remains unclear. V was trimmed by 2 bases and J by 6 bases, leaving 10 bases between them. This CDR3 is 14 amino acids long. Germline V gene lookup returns CDR1 SNHLY and CDR2 FYNNEI. CDR3 nucleotides: TGTGCCAGCAGTGAATGGACCAAACCCGGGGAGCTGTTTTTT. Translated: CASSEWTKPGELFF.

This sequence joins TRBV5-1 and TRBJ2-5; the D gene is possibly TRBD1 (6 bases). The CDR3 is made up of 16 amino acids. Germline CDR1 reads SGHRS; CDR2 reads YFSETQ. Trimming shortened V by 2 bases and J by 5 bases, and 19 bases separated the two germline ends. The CDR3 DNA reads TGCGCCAGCAGCTTCCCTCAGGGGAAGGCTGGGGAGACCCAGTACTTC. Translating it yields CASSFPQGKAGETQYF.

V and J are TRBV7-9 and TRBJ1-1; TRBD1 agrees at 7 bases. Germline assignment: CDR1 SEHNR and CDR2 FQNEAQ (reference sequence). CDR3 length: 12 amino acids. V was pared by 5 bases and J by 8 bases, with 5 bases of the junction left unmatched. The chain's CDR3 is CASSPGGQEAFF. Here the CDR3 DNA reads TGTGCCAGCAGCCCAGGGGGACAGGAAGCTTTCTTT.

J is TRBJ1-3 and V is TRBV5-1; D gene unclear. Germline V gene lookup returns CDR1 SGHRS and CDR2 YFSETQ. The CDR3 totals 14 residues. Trimming left V 2 bases short and J 8 bases short, with 14 bases between. The CDR3 DNA follows: TGCGCCAGCAGCTTAAGGACCGGTGGGGACACCATATATTTT. This encodes CASSLRTGGDTIYF. Drawing the rest from reference TRBV5-1 and TRBJ1-3, the complete variable domain is KAGVTQTPRYLIKTRGQQVTLSCSPISGHRSVSWYQQTPGQGLQFLFEYFSETQRNKGNFPGRFSGRQFSNSRSEMNVSTLELGDSALYLCASSLRTGGDTIYFGEGSWLTVV.

This clone showed up just a few times. The rearrangement uses TRBV7-9 and TRBJ2-4; 8 bases match TRBD1. Germline V gene lookup returns CDR1 SEHNR and CDR2 FQNEAQ (reference sequence). V lost 2 bases to trimming and J lost 7 bases; unmatched junction nucleotides: 4. This CDR3 comprises 14 residues. CDR3 nucleotide sequence: TGTGCCAGCAGCTTACCCGGACAGGGTAACATTCAGTACTTC. As protein: CASSLPGQGNIQYF.

This sequence joins TRBV6-5 and TRBJ1-1, with 10 bases matching TRBD1. Germline-derived CDR1 and CDR2 are MNHEY and SVGAGI. The V segment lost 7 bases and the J segment 5 bases; nucleotides outside the gene matches: 10. The CDR3 totals 15 residues. The CDR3 loop reads CASNPAGQGSTEAFF. Written as DNA, the CDR3 is TGTGCCAGCAACCCGGCGGGACAGGGGTCAACTGAAGCTTTCTTT.

This chain connects TRBV11-3 to TRBJ2-5; TRBD2 matches at 10 bases. The CDR3 consists of 15 residues. CDR1 SGHNT and CDR2 YENEEA come from the germline V gene. Trimming cost V 8 bases and J 1 base; bases outside gene matches: 7. CDR3: CASGPSGGPQETQYF. CDR3 nucleotides: TGTGCCAGCGGACCTAGCGGGGGTCCCCAAGAGACCCAGTACTTC.

The V gene is TRBV5-5, the J gene TRBJ2-5, with D perhaps assigned TRBD1 or TRBD2 (6 bases each). The germline V gene has CDR1 SGHKS and CDR2 YYEKEE (reference sequence). V was pared by 4 bases and J by 2 bases, with 12 bases between. This CDR3 is 14 amino acids long. In nucleotides, the CDR3 is TGTGCCAGCAGCCTGGAGGGGGGTCAAGAGACCCAGTACTTC. Protein: CASSLEGGQETQYF.

This clone occurred once. V gene TRBV6-5 combines with J gene TRBJ1-1, with a possible D match to TRBD1 (5 bases). The V end lost 7 bases, the J end lost 0 bases, and 15 bases lay between the germline ends. The germline CDR1 and CDR2 sequences are MNHEY and SVGAGI. This CDR3 has 15 residues. The CDR3 DNA follows: TGTGCCAGCACCTCCCTCGGGACGGTGAACACTGAAGCTTTCTTT. Translated, it gives CASTSLGTVNTEAFF.

The chain is built from TRBV9 and TRBJ1-2, with TRBD1 matching 10 bases. Trimming cost V 5 bases and J 4 bases; bases outside gene matches: 5. Germline loops: CDR1 SGDLS, CDR2 YYNGEE. The CDR3 totals 14 residues. CDR3 sequence: CASRPGQGLYGYTF. Here the CDR3 DNA reads TGTGCCAGCAGACCGGGACAGGGGCTCTATGGCTACACCTTC. Combining the CDR3 with reference TRBV9 and TRBJ1-2 gives the whole variable domain DSGVTQTPKHLITATGQRVTLRCSPRSGDLSVYWYQQSLDQGLQFLIQYYNGEERAKGNILERFSAQQFPDLHSELNLSSLELGDSALYFCASRPGQGLYGYTFGSGTRLTVV.

V gene TRBV4-3 combines with J gene TRBJ1-1; D gene unclear. Germline V gene lookup returns CDR1 LGHNA and CDR2 YSLEER. The V end was cut by 1 base, the J end by 0 bases, with 9 bases between. This CDR3 is 15 amino acids long. The CDR3 coding sequence is TGCGCCAGCAGCCAAGCTCACCAGGTGAACACTGAAGCTTTCTTT. Translated, it gives CASSQAHQVNTEAFF.

The chain uses TRBV14 and TRBJ1-2; 12 bases match TRBD1. J lost 3 bases, V lost 6 bases, and 2 bases had no gene match. CDR1 and CDR2 from the germline V gene are SGHDN and FVKESK. The CDR3 covers 14 residues. The CDR3 loop is CASRGQGAHYGYTF. CDR3 coding DNA: TGTGCCAGCAGGGGACAGGGGGCCCACTATGGCTACACCTTC.

V and J are TRBV6-5 and TRBJ2-7, with D maybe TRBD1 (6 bases). Between the trimmed V and J ends, which lost 0 bases and 0 bases, there was a span of 9 bases. The CDR3 contains 15 residues. CDR1 and CDR2 from the germline V gene are MNHEY and SVGAGI. This CDR3 reads CASSYSGQISYEQYF. Written as DNA, the CDR3 is TGTGCCAGCAGTTACTCAGGACAGATCTCCTACGAGCAGTACTTC.

The rearrangement uses TRBV7-9 and TRBJ1-2; 7 positions agree with TRBD1. The germline V gene encodes CDR1 SEHNR and CDR2 FQNEAQ (reference sequence). CDR3 length equals 14 residues. With V trimmed by 6 bases and J by 6 bases, 10 bases remained unmatched. The CDR3: CASRDTGERNGYTF. For the CDR3, the DNA is TGTGCCAGCAGGGATACAGGGGAAAGGAATGGCTACACCTTC.

The J gene is TRBJ2-3, the V gene TRBV7-8; 11 bases are shared with TRBD2. CDR1 and CDR2 from the germline V gene are SGHVS and FQNEAQ. With V trimmed by 3 bases and J by 2 bases, 4 bases remained unmatched. The CDR3 has 16 residues. As DNA, the CDR3 is TGTGCCAGCAGCTTCCAGACTAGCGGGGCCACAGATACGCAGTATTTT. This translates into CASSFQTSGATDTQYF.

The chain joins TRBV5-1 to TRBJ2-3; possible D gene TRBD2, 6 bases. Germline loops: CDR1 SGHRS, CDR2 YFSETQ. The CDR3 spans 14 residues. Trimming cost V 7 bases and J 6 bases, with 18 bases left between them. The DNA for the CDR3 is TGCGCCAGCGGGGACTCCCCGTTGGACGATACGCAGTATTTT. Residues: CASGDSPLDDTQYF.

In this sample, this clone turned up once. The chain joins TRBV7-2 to TRBJ1-5; D unclear. This CDR3 has 12 amino acids. Germline V CDR1 and CDR2: SGHTA, FQGNSA. With 1 base removed from V and 7 bases from J, the gap between germline ends came to 5 bases. The CDR3 spells CASSLDWQPQHF. CDR3 bases: TGTGCCAGCAGCTTAGATTGGCAGCCCCAGCATTTT.